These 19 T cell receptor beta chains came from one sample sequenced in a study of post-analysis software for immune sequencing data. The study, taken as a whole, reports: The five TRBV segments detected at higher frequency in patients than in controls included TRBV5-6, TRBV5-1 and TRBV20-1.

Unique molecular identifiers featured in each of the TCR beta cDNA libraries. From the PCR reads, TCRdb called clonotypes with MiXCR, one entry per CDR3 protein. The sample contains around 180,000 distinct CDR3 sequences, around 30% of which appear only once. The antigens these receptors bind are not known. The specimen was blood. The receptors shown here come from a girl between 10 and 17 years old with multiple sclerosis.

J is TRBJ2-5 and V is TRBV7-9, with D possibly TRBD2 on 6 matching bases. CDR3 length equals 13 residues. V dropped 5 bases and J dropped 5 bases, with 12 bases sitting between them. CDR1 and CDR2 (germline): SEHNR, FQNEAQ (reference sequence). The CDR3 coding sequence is TGTGCCAGCAGCGGGCCCGGAGGGGAGACCCAGTACTTC. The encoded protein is CASSGPGGETQYF.

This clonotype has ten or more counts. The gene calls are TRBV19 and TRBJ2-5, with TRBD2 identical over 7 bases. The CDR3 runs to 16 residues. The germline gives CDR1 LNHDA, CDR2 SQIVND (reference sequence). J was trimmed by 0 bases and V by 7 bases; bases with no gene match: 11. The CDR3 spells CASKVAGTSHQETQYF. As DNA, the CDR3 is TGTGCCAGTAAGGTAGCGGGCACATCCCACCAAGAGACCCAGTACTTC.

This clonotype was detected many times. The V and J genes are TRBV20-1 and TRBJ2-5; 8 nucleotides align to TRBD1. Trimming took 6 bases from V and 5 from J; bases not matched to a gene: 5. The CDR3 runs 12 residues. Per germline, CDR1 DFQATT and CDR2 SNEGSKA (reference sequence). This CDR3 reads CSARQGTETQYF. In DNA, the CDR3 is TGCAGTGCGAGACAGGGGACGGAGACCCAGTACTTC.

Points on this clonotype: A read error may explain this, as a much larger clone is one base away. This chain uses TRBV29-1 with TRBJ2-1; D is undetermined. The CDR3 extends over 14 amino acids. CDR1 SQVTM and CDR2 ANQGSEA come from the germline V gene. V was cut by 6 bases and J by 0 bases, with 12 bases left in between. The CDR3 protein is CSVAKASSYNEQFF. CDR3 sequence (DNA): TGCAGCGTCGCTAAGGCCAGCTCCTACAATGAGCAGTTCTTC.

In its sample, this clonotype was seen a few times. The CDR3 sequence: CASSQGGLAIDEQFF. DNA of the CDR3: TGTGCCAGCAGCCAAGGAGGACTAGCTATTGATGAGCAGTTCTTC. This sequence joins TRBV3-1 and TRBJ2-1, with 8 bases matching TRBD2. V trimming: 1 base; J trimming: 8 bases; junction bases outside the gene matches: 7. The germline V gene encodes CDR1 LGHDT and CDR2 YNNKEL (reference sequence). This CDR3 is built from 15 residues.

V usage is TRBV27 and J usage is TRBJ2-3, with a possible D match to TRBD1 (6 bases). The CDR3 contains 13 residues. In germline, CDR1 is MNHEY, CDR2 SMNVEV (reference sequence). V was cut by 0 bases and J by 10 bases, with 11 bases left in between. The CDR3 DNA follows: TGTGCCAGCAGTTTATCGGGGACATGGGCGCAGTATTTT. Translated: CASSLSGTWAQYF.

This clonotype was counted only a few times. CDR3 sequence: CASSYNYTEAFF. Here the CDR3 DNA reads TGTGCCAGCAGTTATAACTACACTGAAGCTTTCTTT. V usage is TRBV6-5 and J usage is TRBJ1-1; D call uncertain. The CDR3 is 12 residues long. Germline lookup yields CDR1 MNHEY and CDR2 SVGAGI. Trimming removed 3 bases from V and 3 bases from J, with 5 bases in between.

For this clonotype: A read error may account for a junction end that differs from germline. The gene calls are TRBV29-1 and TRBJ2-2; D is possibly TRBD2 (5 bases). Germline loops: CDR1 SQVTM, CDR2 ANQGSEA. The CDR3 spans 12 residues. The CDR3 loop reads CSVEGRIGVLFF. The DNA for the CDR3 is TGCAGCGTTGAAGGGCGTATCGGGGTGCTGTTTTTT.

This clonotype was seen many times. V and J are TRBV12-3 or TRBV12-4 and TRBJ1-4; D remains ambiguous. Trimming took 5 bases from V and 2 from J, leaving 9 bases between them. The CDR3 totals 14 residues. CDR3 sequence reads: CASSRFGTNEKLFF. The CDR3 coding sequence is TGTGCCAGCAGTAGGTTCGGGACTAATGAAAAACTGTTTTTT.

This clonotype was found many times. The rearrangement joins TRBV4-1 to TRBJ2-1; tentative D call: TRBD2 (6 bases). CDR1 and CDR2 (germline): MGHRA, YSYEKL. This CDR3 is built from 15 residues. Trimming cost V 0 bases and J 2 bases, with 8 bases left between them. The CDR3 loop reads CASSQDGLPYNEQFF. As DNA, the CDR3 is TGCGCCAGCAGCCAAGATGGACTACCCTACAATGAGCAGTTCTTC.

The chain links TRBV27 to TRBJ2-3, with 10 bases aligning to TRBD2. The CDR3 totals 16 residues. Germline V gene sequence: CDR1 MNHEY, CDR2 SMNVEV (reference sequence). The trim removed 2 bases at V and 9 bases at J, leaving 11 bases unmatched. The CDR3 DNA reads TGTGCCAGCAGTTTAGGAGCGGGAGGGCCGGCTCACACGCAGTATTTT. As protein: CASSLGAGGPAHTQYF.

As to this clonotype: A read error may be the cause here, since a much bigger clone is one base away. CDR3 in DNA: TGCGCCAGCAGAGCGGGACAGAGTCTTCTTGGCTACACCTTC. As protein: CASRAGQSLLGYTF. The V gene is TRBV5-1, the J gene TRBJ1-2, with 7 bases fitting TRBD1. Germline loops: CDR1 SGHRS, CDR2 YFSETQ. The CDR3 length is 14 residues. The J segment lost 7 bases and the V segment lost 5 bases, leaving 11 bases of the junction unmatched.

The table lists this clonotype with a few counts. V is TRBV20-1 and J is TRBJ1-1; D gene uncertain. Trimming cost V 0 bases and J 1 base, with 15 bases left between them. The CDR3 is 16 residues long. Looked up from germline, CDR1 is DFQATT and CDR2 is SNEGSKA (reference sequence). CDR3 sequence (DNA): TGCAGTGCTAGAGATCGGAATAAAGATCCGAACACTGAAGCTTTCTTT. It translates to CSARDRNKDPNTEAFF.

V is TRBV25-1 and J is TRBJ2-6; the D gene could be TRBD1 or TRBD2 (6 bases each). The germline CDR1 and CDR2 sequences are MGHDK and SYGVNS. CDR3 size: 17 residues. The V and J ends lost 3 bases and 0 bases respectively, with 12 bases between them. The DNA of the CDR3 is TGTGCCAGCAGTGATGGGGGGCCCTTCTCTGGGGCCAACGTCCTGACTTTC. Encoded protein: CASSDGGPFSGANVLTF.

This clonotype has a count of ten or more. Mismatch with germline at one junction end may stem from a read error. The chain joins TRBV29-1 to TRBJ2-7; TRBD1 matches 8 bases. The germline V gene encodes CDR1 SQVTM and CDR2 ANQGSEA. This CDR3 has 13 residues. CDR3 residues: CSVEGQGGYEQYF. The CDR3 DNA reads TGCAGCGTCGAAGGACAGGGAGGCTACGAGCAGTACTTC.

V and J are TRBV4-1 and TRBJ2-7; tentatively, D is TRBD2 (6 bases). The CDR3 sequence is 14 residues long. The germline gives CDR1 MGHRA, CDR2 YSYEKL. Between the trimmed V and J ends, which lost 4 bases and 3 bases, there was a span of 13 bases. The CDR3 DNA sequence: TGCGCCAGCAGCCCTACGGTGGAGGGCTACGAGCAGTACTTC. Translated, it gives CASSPTVEGYEQYF.

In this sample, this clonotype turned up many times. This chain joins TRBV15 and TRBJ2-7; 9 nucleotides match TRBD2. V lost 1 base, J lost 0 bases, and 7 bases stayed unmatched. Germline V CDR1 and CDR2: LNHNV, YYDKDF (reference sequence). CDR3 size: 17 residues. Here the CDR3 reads CATSRAAASGNSYEQYF. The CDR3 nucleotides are TGTGCCACCAGCAGAGCAGCGGCTAGCGGGAACTCCTACGAGCAGTACTTC.

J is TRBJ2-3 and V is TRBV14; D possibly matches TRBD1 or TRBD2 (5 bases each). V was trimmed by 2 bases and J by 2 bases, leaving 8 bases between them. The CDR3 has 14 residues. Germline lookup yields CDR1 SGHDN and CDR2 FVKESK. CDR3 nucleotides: TGTGCCAGCAGCCAACGGGACCACACAGATACGCAGTATTTT. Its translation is CASSQRDHTDTQYF.

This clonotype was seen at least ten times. The CDR3 region has the DNA TGCGCCAGCAGCCCCGTGGGACTAGCGGACAATGAGCAGTTCTTC. Its protein is CASSPVGLADNEQFF. The genes are TRBV4-1 and TRBJ2-1, with 11 positions matching TRBD2. The germline V gene encodes CDR1 MGHRA and CDR2 YSYEKL. The CDR3 contains 15 residues. V lost 4 bases to trimming and J lost 5 bases; unmatched junction nucleotides: 4.